The sequence of this TCR beta chain was determined in a study of vaccination and CD4 T cells after COVID-19. The wider study: Participants, all vaccine recipients, received two doses of either BNT162b2 or mRNA-1273.

V was pared by 3 bases and J by 4 bases, with 8 bases between. The CDR3 runs 13 residues. Germline CDR1 is LNHNV and CDR2 is YYDKDF (reference sequence). Treatment of the sample: approximately nine-day PBMC culture with coronavirus spike peptide pools or control peptides (ViraFEST assay). There are a few counts of this clonotype. What it binds is unknown. Cultured CD4+ T cell DNA underwent sequencing with the Oncomine TCR Beta short-read assay. TCRdb fed the PCR reads into MiXCR, producing one record per CDR3 protein. The data show around 18,000 distinct CDR3 sequences, approximately 57% seen once. Sequencing was carried out using CD4+ T cells from blood, cultured in vitro. The chain uses TRBV15 and TRBJ2-3; D is uncertain. This TCR was sampled from a human donor who had recovered from COVID-19. CDR3 sequence reads: CATSSPGPDTQYF. The DNA of the CDR3 is TGTGCCACCAGCAGCCCTGGTCCAGATACGCAGTATTTT.